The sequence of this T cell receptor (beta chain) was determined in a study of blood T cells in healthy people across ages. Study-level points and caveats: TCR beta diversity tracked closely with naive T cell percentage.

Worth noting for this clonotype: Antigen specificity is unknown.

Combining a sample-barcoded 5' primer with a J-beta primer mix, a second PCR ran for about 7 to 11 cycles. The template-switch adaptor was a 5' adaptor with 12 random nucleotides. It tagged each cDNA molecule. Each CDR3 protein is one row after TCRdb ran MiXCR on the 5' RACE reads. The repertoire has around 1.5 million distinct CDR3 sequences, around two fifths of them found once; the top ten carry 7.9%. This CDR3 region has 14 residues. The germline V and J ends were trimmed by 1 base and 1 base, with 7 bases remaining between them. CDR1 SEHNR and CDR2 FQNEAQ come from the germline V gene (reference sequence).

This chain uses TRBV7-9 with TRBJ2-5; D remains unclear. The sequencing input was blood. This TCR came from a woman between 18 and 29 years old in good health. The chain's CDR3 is CASSLEALQETQYF. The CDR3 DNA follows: TGTGCCAGCAGCTTAGAAGCGCTCCAAGAGACCCAGTACTTC.